Each of the 26 T cell receptor beta chains below was sequenced from the same sample in a study of shared clonotypes between healthy human individuals. Here immunoSEQ multiplex PCR was the method, and the copy in TCRdb shows in-frame clones only, minus some. The data hold under 600,000 clones, with 97% observed a single time. Sequencing was carried out using naive CD4+ T cells sorted from blood. Subset meaning: CD45RA+ positively selected. The receptors were sampled from a woman younger than 45 in good health.

The rearrangement links TRBV11-2 to TRBJ1-4; no clear D gene. Germline assignment: CDR1 SGHAT and CDR2 FQNNGV. V shed 3 bases and J shed 7 bases, with 6 bases lying between them. This CDR3 is built from 12 residues. The CDR3 DNA reads as TGTGCCAGCAGCTTGGGGAGTGAAAAACTGTTTTTT. Amino acid sequence: CASSLGSEKLFF.

The CDR3 loop reads CASSLSQLSGELFF. In DNA form, the CDR3 reads TGTGCCAGCAGTTTGTCGCAGCTATCTGGGGAGCTGTTTTTT. The chain carries TRBV28 and TRBJ2-2, with D unclear. With 3 bases removed from V and 8 bases from J, the gap between germline ends came to 13 bases. The CDR3 is 14 residues long. CDR1 MDHEN and CDR2 SYDVKM come from the germline V gene.

This clone was found once. This chain connects TRBV9 to TRBJ2-6; D unresolved. The CDR3 runs 15 residues. Per the germline V gene, CDR1 is SGDLS and CDR2 is YYNGEE. Between the trimmed V and J ends, which lost 1 base and 2 bases, there was a span of 7 bases. As DNA, the CDR3 is TGTGCCAGCAGCGTAAGAGGAACTGGGGCCAACGTCCTGACTTTC. It specifies CASSVRGTGANVLTF. The complete variable domain, with remaining parts taken from reference TRBV9 and TRBJ2-6, reads DSGVTQTPKHLITATGQRVTLRCSPRSGDLSVYWYQQSLDQGLQFLIQYYNGEERAKGNILERFSAQQFPDLHSELNLSSLELGDSALYFCASSVRGTGANVLTFGAGSRLTVL.

This CDR3 is CASSETGNAGNTIYF. In DNA form, the CDR3 reads TGTGCCAGCAGTGAAACTGGGAATGCTGGAAACACCATATATTTT. The rearrangement links TRBV25-1 to TRBJ1-3; D is unresolved. CDR3 length: 15 amino acids. The V end was cut by 2 bases, the J end by 2 bases, with 10 bases between. Germline assignment: CDR1 MGHDK and CDR2 SYGVNS.

This clone came up once. This chain uses TRBV5-8 with TRBJ2-7; maybe TRBD2 (6 bases). The CDR3 totals 15 residues. Germline lookup yields CDR1 SGHTS and CDR2 YDEGEE. V was clipped by 1 base and J by 3 bases, with 14 bases between them. The CDR3 nucleotides read TGTGCCAGCAGCTTGTGGCTAGCGATTAGCTACGAGCAGTACTTC. Encoded protein: CASSLWLAISYEQYF.

The chain combines TRBV5-1 with TRBJ1-4, with TRBD1 as a possible D gene (5 bases). CDR1 is SGHRS and CDR2 is YFSETQ in the germline V gene. The CDR3 has 16 amino acids. The V end lost 0 bases, the J end lost 7 bases, and 16 bases lay between the germline ends. CDR3 region: CASSLDGARVGEKLFF. The CDR3 DNA reads as TGCGCCAGCAGCTTGGATGGGGCCCGGGTCGGTGAAAAACTGTTTTTT.

As concerns this clone: The same CDR3 is also encoded by other DNA sequences in this sample. V and J are TRBV28 and TRBJ1-5, with D unresolved. CDR1 and CDR2 from the germline V gene are MDHEN and SYDVKM. V gave up 3 bases and J gave up 7 bases, with 7 bases separating them. This CDR3 has 12 residues. This CDR3 reads CASSFSGQPQHF. CDR3 nucleotide sequence: TGTGCCAGCAGTTTCTCCGGCCAGCCCCAGCATTTT.

This sequence joins TRBV30 and TRBJ2-7, with D perhaps matching TRBD1 (5 bases). Germline CDR1 is GTSNPN and CDR2 is SVGIG (reference sequence). V shed 4 bases and J shed 5 bases, with 21 bases lying between them. The CDR3 is made up of 15 amino acids. Here the CDR3 DNA reads TGTGCCTGGACCGCTCCAGGGCATTTACGGAACGAGCAGTACTTC. Translated, it gives CAWTAPGHLRNEQYF.

The J gene is TRBJ1-2, the V gene TRBV18, with D tentatively TRBD1 (5 bases). Germline V gives CDR1 KGHSH, CDR2 LQKENI. The ends were cut back, 6 bases at V and 4 bases at J, with 18 bases in the middle. This CDR3 is built from 15 residues. CDR3 in amino acids: CASSPGGGTPYGYTF. The CDR3 region has the DNA TGTGCCAGCTCCCCTGGGGGGGGAACCCCCTATGGCTACACCTTC.

The V and J genes are TRBV11-3 and TRBJ2-2; D is perhaps TRBD2 (6 bases). CDR1 is SGHNT and CDR2 is YENEEA in the germline V gene. V lost 1 base and J lost 0, with 6 bases in between. The CDR3 length is 15 residues. This chain's CDR3 is CASSLGTTNTGELFF. For the CDR3, the DNA is TGTGCCAGCAGCTTAGGGACTACGAACACCGGGGAGCTGTTTTTT.

V and J are TRBV25-1 and TRBJ2-4; a possible D gene is TRBD2 (6 bases). Germline V gene data show CDR1 as MGHDK and CDR2 as SYGVNS. The germline V and J ends were trimmed by 6 bases and 7 bases, with 16 bases remaining between them. This CDR3 is built from 14 residues. The CDR3 loop is CASSGSPRANIQYF. In DNA form, the CDR3 reads TGTGCCAGCAGCGGGAGCCCGAGAGCGAACATTCAGTACTTC.

The CDR3 bases are TGCAGCGTTGTAGCTACTAACTATGGCTACACCTTC. It specifies CSVVATNYGYTF. This rearrangement joins TRBV29-1 to TRBJ1-2; D call uncertain. V lost 4 bases to trimming and J lost 0 bases, with 6 bases between them. The CDR3 runs 12 residues. Germline-derived CDR1 and CDR2 are SQVTM and ANQGSEA. The full variable domain, in which reference TRBV29-1 and TRBJ1-2 provide the parts outside the CDR3, is SAVISQKPSRDICQRGTSLTIQCQVDSQVTMMFWYRQQPGQSLTLIATANQGSEATYESGFVIDKFPISRPNLTFSTLTVSNMSPEDSSIYLCSVVATNYGYTFGSGTRLTVV.

As to this clone: The sample holds other DNA sequences that translate to the same CDR3. This chain uses TRBV20-1 with TRBJ1-3, with unresolved D. CDR3 size: 11 residues. Germline CDR1 DFQATT, CDR2 SNEGSKA (reference sequence). The V end was cut by 3 bases, the J end by 3 bases, with 3 bases between. The CDR3 DNA follows: TGCAGTGCTAGTAGTGGAAACACCATATATTTT. Translated: CSASSGNTIYF.

The V gene is TRBV6-4, the J gene TRBJ2-7; D uncertain. V gave up 7 bases and J gave up 1 base, with 14 bases separating them. Germline assignment: CDR1 MRHNA and CDR2 SNTAGT. CDR3 length: 14 amino acids. The CDR3 DNA reads as TGTGCCAGCACCGGCTGCACGGAGTCCTACGAGCAGTACTTC. Protein: CASTGCTESYEQYF.

J is TRBJ1-1 and V is TRBV7-2; no definite D call. Germline CDR1 and CDR2: SGHTA and FQGNSA. The CDR3 is 13 amino acids. Trimming took 3 bases from V and 4 from J, leaving 9 bases between them. The DNA of the CDR3 is TGTGCCAGCAGCTTCGGCTGGGGCACTGAAGCTTTCTTT. Its protein product is CASSFGWGTEAFF.

CDR3 in amino acids: CASSIRTGSYNEQFF. In nucleotides, the CDR3 is TGTGCCAGCAGCATACGGACGGGCTCCTACAATGAGCAGTTCTTC. The chain is built from TRBV5-6 and TRBJ2-1, with D uncertain. Germline CDR1 is SGHDT and CDR2 is YYEEEE. V gave up 4 bases and J gave up 0 bases, with 11 bases separating them. This CDR3 is 15 amino acids long.

This rearrangement joins TRBV7-8 to TRBJ2-3, with D perhaps TRBD1 (6 bases). The ends were cut back, 6 bases at V and 3 bases at J, with 10 bases in the middle. CDR1 is SGHVS, CDR2 FQNEAQ, per germline. The CDR3 sequence is 13 residues long. CDR3 sequence: CASRKGGTDTQYF. In DNA form, the CDR3 reads TGTGCCAGCAGGAAAGGGGGAACAGATACGCAGTATTTT.

This chain links TRBV30 with TRBJ2-7; either TRBD1 or TRBD2 may fit D (5 bases each). V lost 5 bases, J lost 6 bases, and 29 bases lay in between. The germline V gene has CDR1 GTSNPN and CDR2 SVGIG (reference sequence). This CDR3 spans 17 amino acids. The CDR3 loop is CAWGRDRGSNWGGEQYF. The CDR3 bases are TGTGCCTGGGGTAGGGACCGGGGCTCTAACTGGGGTGGCGAGCAGTACTTC.

This clone appeared a single time. In DNA form, the CDR3 reads TGTGCCAGCTCCGACCACGAGGCGGGGAGCCAGAACACTGAAGCTTTCTTT. It specifies CASSDHEAGSQNTEAFF. V gene TRBV18 combines with J gene TRBJ1-1, with no clear D. Germline CDR1 KGHSH, CDR2 LQKENI. The CDR3 runs to 17 residues. The V end lost 6 bases, the J end lost 1 base, and 21 bases lay between the germline ends.

This chain connects TRBV19 to TRBJ2-7; the D gene is possibly TRBD1 (6 bases). Germline V gives CDR1 LNHDA, CDR2 SQIVND (reference sequence). V was trimmed by 6 bases and J by 0 bases, leaving 12 bases between them. This CDR3 spans 14 amino acids. The CDR3 region has the DNA TGTGCCAGTAGCGTCCGGGACATCTCCTACGAGCAGTACTTC. It yields the protein CASSVRDISYEQYF.

CDR3 residues: CASSPTEQGAQPQHF. The CDR3 nucleotides read TGTGCCAGCTCACCAACGGAGCAGGGTGCACAGCCCCAGCATTTT. This chain links TRBV18 with TRBJ1-5; TRBD1 is a possible D gene (5 bases). The ends were cut back, 2 bases at V and 7 bases at J, with 15 bases in the middle. The CDR3 contains 15 residues. The V gene's germline CDR1 is KGHSH and CDR2 LQKENI.

This rearrangement joins TRBV7-9 to TRBJ1-4; possibly TRBD1 for D (6 bases). Trimming took 4 bases from V and 8 from J, leaving 14 bases between them. CDR1 SEHNR and CDR2 FQNEAQ come from the germline V gene (reference sequence). CDR3 length equals 14 residues. Written as DNA, the CDR3 is TGTGCCAGCAGCTCTCGACAGGCCGGGGAAAAACTGTTTTTT. Amino acid sequence: CASSSRQAGEKLFF. The variable domain in full, completed from reference TRBV7-9 and TRBJ1-4, reads DTGVSQNPRHKITKRGQNVTFRCDPISEHNRLYWYRQTLGQGPEFLTYFQNEAQLEKSRLLSDRFSAERPKGSFSTLEIQRTEQGDSAMYLCASSSRQAGEKLFFGSGTQLSVL.

The genes are TRBV7-3 and TRBJ2-7; maybe TRBD1 (6 bases). CDR3 length: 15 residues. The germline gives CDR1 SGHTA, CDR2 FQGTGA. Trimming stripped 5 bases from V and 0 bases from J, with 14 bases between. In DNA form, the CDR3 reads TGTGCCAGCAGCCTGGGGAAGGGGGTCTCCTACGAGCAGTACTTC. This codes for CASSLGKGVSYEQYF.

The gene calls are TRBV28 and TRBJ1-1; D perhaps matches TRBD1 (5 bases). V shed 4 bases and J shed 6 bases, with 15 bases lying between them. Germline V gene sequence: CDR1 MDHEN, CDR2 SYDVKM. CDR3 length equals 14 residues. The CDR3 DNA reads TGTGCCAGCAGTTCTTTGACAGCCGTGCCTGAAGCTTTCTTT. This gives the protein CASSSLTAVPEAFF.

The rearrangement links TRBV19 to TRBJ1-1; D not certain. Per germline, CDR1 LNHDA and CDR2 SQIVND (reference sequence). Trimming shortened V by 6 bases and J by 3 bases, and 14 bases separated the two germline ends. The CDR3 runs to 14 residues. CDR3 region: CASSNKQQDTEAFF. CDR3 sequence (DNA): TGTGCCAGTAGCAATAAACAGCAGGACACTGAAGCTTTCTTT.

In this sample, this clone turned up once. This chain uses TRBV7-9 with TRBJ1-2; 8 bases match TRBD1. In germline, CDR1 is SEHNR, CDR2 FQNEAQ (reference sequence). This CDR3 has 13 amino acids. V was clipped by 6 bases and J by 8 bases; unmatched bases: 8. The CDR3 region is CASSHSQGGGYTF. CDR3 nucleotides: TGTGCCAGCAGTCATTCACAGGGGGGAGGCTACACCTTC.